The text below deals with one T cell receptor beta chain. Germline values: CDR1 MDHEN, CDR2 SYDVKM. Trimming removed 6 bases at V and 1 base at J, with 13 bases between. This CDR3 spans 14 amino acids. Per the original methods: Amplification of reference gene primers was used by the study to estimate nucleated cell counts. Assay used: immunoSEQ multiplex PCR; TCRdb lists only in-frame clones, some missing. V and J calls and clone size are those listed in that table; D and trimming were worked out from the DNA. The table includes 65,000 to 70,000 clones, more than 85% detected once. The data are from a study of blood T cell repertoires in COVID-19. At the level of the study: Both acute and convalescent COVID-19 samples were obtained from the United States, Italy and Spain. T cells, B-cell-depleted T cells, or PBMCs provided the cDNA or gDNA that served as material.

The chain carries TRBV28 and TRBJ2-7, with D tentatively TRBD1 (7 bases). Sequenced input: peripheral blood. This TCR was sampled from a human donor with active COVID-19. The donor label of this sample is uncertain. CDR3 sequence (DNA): TGTGCCAGCAGGTTCGGGGGACAGTCCTACGAGCAGTACTTC. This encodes CASRFGGQSYEQYF.